Listed here is a single T cell receptor beta chain. This specimen comes from a study of blood T cell repertoires in COVID-19. Study context: Acute and convalescent COVID-19 specimens originated in the United States, Italy and Spain. The cDNA or gDNA used as material had been derived from T cells, B-cell-depleted T cells, or PBMCs.

Methods used by the authors: Estimated nucleated cell counts came from reference gene primer amplification. Sequencing was performed with immunoSEQ multiplex PCR; in TCRdb, only in-frame clones are kept and a portion is missing. V and J calls and clone size are given by that table; D and trimming were obtained from the DNA. The sample lists around 250,000 clones, about nine tenths seen once, with just under 0.95% in the top ten. The germline V gene encodes CDR1 SGHRS and CDR2 YFSETQ. V dropped 0 bases and J dropped 0; count of bases not matched to a gene: 7. This CDR3 comprises 19 residues. The sequenced sample was peripheral blood. The clonotype was recovered from a woman aged 40 to 50 who had recovered from COVID-19. V usage is TRBV5-1 and J usage is TRBJ2-7, with 15 bases matching TRBD2. The CDR3 nucleotides are TGCGCCAGCAGCTTGGTGGAGGGACTAGCGGGAGGCCTCTCCTACGAGCAGTACTTC. It specifies CASSLVEGLAGGLSYEQYF.